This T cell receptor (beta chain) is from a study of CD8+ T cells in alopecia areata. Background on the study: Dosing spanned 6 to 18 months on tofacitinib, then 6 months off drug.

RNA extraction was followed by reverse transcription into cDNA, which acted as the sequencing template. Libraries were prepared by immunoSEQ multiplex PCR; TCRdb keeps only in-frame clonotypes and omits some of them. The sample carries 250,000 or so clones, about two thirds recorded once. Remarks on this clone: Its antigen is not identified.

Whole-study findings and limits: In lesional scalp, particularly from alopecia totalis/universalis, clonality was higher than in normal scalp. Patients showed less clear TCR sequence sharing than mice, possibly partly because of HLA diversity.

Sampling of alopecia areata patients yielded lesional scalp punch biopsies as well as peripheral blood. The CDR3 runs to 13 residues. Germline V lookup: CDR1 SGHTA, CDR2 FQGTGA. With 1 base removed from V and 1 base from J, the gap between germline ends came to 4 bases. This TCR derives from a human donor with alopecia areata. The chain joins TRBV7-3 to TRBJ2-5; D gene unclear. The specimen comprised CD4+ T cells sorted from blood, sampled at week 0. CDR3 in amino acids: CASSLRSQETQYF. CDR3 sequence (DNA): TGTGCCAGCAGCTTAAGGAGCCAAGAGACCCAGTACTTC.